This is a list of T cell receptor beta chains from one sample in a study of T cell repertoires in cytomegalovirus infection. One entry per CDR3 protein results from TCRdb running MiXCR on the reads. The table lists roughly 200,000 distinct CDR3 sequences, roughly 17% of them singletons. Sequencing used CD8+ T cells from PBMCs. The receptors derive from a human donor in good health (CMV status not recorded). Some clones in this sample may be carry-over from other donors' samples. The CDR3 runs from the conserved cysteine through the conserved F or W. Each record gives: CDR3 length, V gene, J gene, clone size, D gene, CDR3 protein, CDR3 DNA. The D gene is left open where the match is weak. Only some rows state a clone size, as once, few, many or a class for expanded clones.

cdr3_length: 13
v_call: TRBV6-8
j_call: TRBJ1-1
clone_size: few
d_call: TRBD1
cdr3_aa: CASSSDRDPEAFF
cdr3_nt: TGTGCCAGCAGCTCTGACAGGGACCCTGAAGCTTTCTTT

cdr3_length: 17
v_call: TRBV7-2
j_call: TRBJ1-5
clone_size: many
d_call: TRBD1
cdr3_aa: CASSLEGTGGINQPQHF
cdr3_nt: TGTGCCAGCAGCTTAGAGGGGACAGGGGGAATCAATCAGCCCCAGCATTTT

cdr3_length: 13
v_call: TRBV27
j_call: TRBJ2-3
clone_size: few
d_call: -
cdr3_aa: CASSGSGVDTQYF
cdr3_nt: TGTGCCAGCAGTGGCTCGGGGGTAGATACGCAGTATTTT

cdr3_length: 12
v_call: TRBV16
j_call: TRBJ1-5
clone_size: -
d_call: -
cdr3_aa: CASSLEVQPQHF
cdr3_nt: TGTGCCAGCAGCCTCGAAGTTCAGCCCCAGCATTTT

cdr3_length: 15
v_call: TRBV30
j_call: TRBJ1-1
clone_size: -
d_call: TRBD1
cdr3_aa: CAWRPTGAMNTEAFF
cdr3_nt: TGTGCCTGGAGACCGACAGGGGCTATGAACACTGAAGCTTTCTTT

cdr3_length: 15
v_call: TRBV4-2
j_call: TRBJ1-1
clone_size: -
d_call: TRBD1
cdr3_aa: CASSQVGTGVTEAFF
cdr3_nt: TGTGCCAGCAGCCAAGTTGGGACAGGGGTCACTGAAGCTTTCTTT

cdr3_length: 16
v_call: TRBV7-9
j_call: TRBJ2-3
clone_size: -
d_call: TRBD2
cdr3_aa: CASSLVNSGGTDTQYF
cdr3_nt: TGTGCCAGCAGCTTAGTTAATAGCGGGGGCACAGATACGCAGTATTTT

cdr3_length: 16
v_call: TRBV4-1
j_call: TRBJ2-1
clone_size: few
d_call: -
cdr3_aa: CASSQGLRSSYNEQFF
cdr3_nt: TGCGCCAGCAGCCAAGGCCTTAGATCCTCCTACAATGAGCAGTTCTTC

cdr3_length: 15
v_call: TRBV7-7
j_call: TRBJ2-1
clone_size: few
d_call: -
cdr3_aa: CASSFGKRGGDEQFF
cdr3_nt: TGTGCCAGCAGTTTTGGGAAGAGGGGCGGCGATGAGCAGTTCTTC

cdr3_length: 13
v_call: TRBV20-1
j_call: TRBJ2-7
clone_size: few
d_call: -
cdr3_aa: CSARTGSSYEQYF
cdr3_nt: TGCAGTGCTAGGACGGGAAGCTCCTACGAGCAGTACTTC

cdr3_length: 13
v_call: TRBV7-6
j_call: TRBJ2-7
clone_size: -
d_call: -
cdr3_aa: CASSLNDGYEQYF
cdr3_nt: TGTGCCAGCAGCTTAAACGACGGCTACGAGCAGTACTTC

cdr3_length: 13
v_call: TRBV11-2
j_call: TRBJ1-1
clone_size: few
d_call: -
cdr3_aa: CASSLDWGTEAFF
cdr3_nt: TGTGCCAGCAGCTTAGACTGGGGGACTGAAGCTTTCTTT

cdr3_length: 14
v_call: TRBV28
j_call: TRBJ1-3
clone_size: -
d_call: -
cdr3_aa: CASAGFSSGNTIYF
cdr3_nt: TGTGCCAGCGCCGGGTTTAGCTCTGGAAACACCATATATTTT

cdr3_length: 15
v_call: TRBV6-5
j_call: TRBJ1-5
clone_size: -
d_call: -
cdr3_aa: CASSYRIPSGQPQHF
cdr3_nt: TGTGCCAGCAGTTACAGGATCCCTTCCGGACAGCCCCAGCATTTT

cdr3_length: 14
v_call: TRBV15
j_call: TRBJ1-4
clone_size: few
d_call: -
cdr3_aa: CATSRDRGTEKLFF
cdr3_nt: TGTGCCACCAGCAGAGATCGCGGGACTGAAAAACTGTTTTTT

cdr3_length: 17
v_call: TRBV5-6
j_call: TRBJ2-2
clone_size: few
d_call: TRBD1
cdr3_aa: CASSLGDRGRYTGELFF
cdr3_nt: TGTGCCAGCAGCTTGGGGGACAGGGGCCGTTACACCGGGGAGCTGTTTTTT

cdr3_length: 17
v_call: TRBV7-8
j_call: TRBJ1-2
clone_size: many
d_call: TRBD1
cdr3_aa: CASSQWEGGSVGYGYTF
cdr3_nt: TGTGCCAGCAGCCAATGGGAAGGGGGCTCTGTCGGCTATGGCTACACCTTC

cdr3_length: 16
v_call: TRBV7-2
j_call: TRBJ2-3
clone_size: few
d_call: TRBD2
cdr3_aa: CASSSRLAGSTDTQYF
cdr3_nt: TGTGCCAGCAGCTCCCGGCTAGCGGGATCCACAGATACGCAGTATTTT

cdr3_length: 17
v_call: TRBV11-2
j_call: TRBJ2-6
clone_size: few
d_call: TRBD1
cdr3_aa: CASSLDLRGPGANVLTF
cdr3_nt: TGTGCCAGCAGCTTAGACTTGAGGGGGCCCGGGGCCAACGTCCTGACTTTC

cdr3_length: 15
v_call: TRBV7-9
j_call: TRBJ2-7
clone_size: -
d_call: -
cdr3_aa: CASSLVTGQAYEQYF
cdr3_nt: TGTGCCAGCAGCTTAGTAACGGGACAAGCCTACGAGCAGTACTTC

cdr3_length: 17
v_call: TRBV7-6
j_call: TRBJ1-1
clone_size: few
d_call: -
cdr3_aa: CASSPWGGALGNTEAFF
cdr3_nt: TGTGCCAGCAGCCCGTGGGGAGGGGCTCTAGGAAACACTGAAGCTTTCTTT

cdr3_length: 17
v_call: TRBV7-8
j_call: TRBJ2-5
clone_size: -
d_call: TRBD1
cdr3_aa: CASSLDPQDRGQETQYF
cdr3_nt: TGTGCCAGCAGCTTGGACCCCCAGGACAGGGGACAAGAGACCCAGTACTTC

cdr3_length: 14
v_call: TRBV12-5
j_call: TRBJ2-7
clone_size: -
d_call: -
cdr3_aa: CASASDCDPYEQYF
cdr3_nt: TGTGCTAGTGCCTCAGACTGTGACCCCTACGAGCAGTACTTC

cdr3_length: 11
v_call: TRBV12-3/TRBV12-4
j_call: TRBJ2-1
clone_size: -
d_call: -
cdr3_aa: CASELNNEQFF
cdr3_nt: TGTGCCAGCGAACTCAACAATGAGCAGTTCTTC

cdr3_length: 14
v_call: TRBV6-2/TRBV6-3
j_call: TRBJ2-4
clone_size: -
d_call: -
cdr3_aa: CASSYMRGENIQYF
cdr3_nt: TGTGCCAGCAGTTACATGAGAGGGGAAAACATTCAGTACTTC

cdr3_length: 17
v_call: TRBV2
j_call: TRBJ2-3
clone_size: few
d_call: -
cdr3_aa: CASSEFVGTLEGDTQYF
cdr3_nt: TGTGCCAGCAGTGAATTTGTAGGGACATTGGAAGGAGATACGCAGTATTTT

cdr3_length: 14
v_call: TRBV7-2
j_call: TRBJ1-2
clone_size: few
d_call: -
cdr3_aa: CASSQAGGPYGYTF
cdr3_nt: TGTGCCAGCAGCCAGGCCGGGGGCCCGTATGGCTACACCTTC

cdr3_length: 12
v_call: TRBV6-5
j_call: TRBJ2-1
clone_size: -
d_call: TRBD1
cdr3_aa: CAIGTGVNEQFF
cdr3_nt: TGTGCCATCGGGACAGGGGTGAATGAGCAGTTCTTC